Below, 3 T cell receptor beta chains from the same sample are listed, as sequenced in a study of T cell repertoires in cytomegalovirus infection. A single record per CDR3 protein comes from TCRdb applying MiXCR to the reads. The repertoire holds more than 140,000 distinct CDR3 sequences, with 5.5% to 8% as singletons. Specimen: PBMCs. The receptors shown here come from a human donor in good health (CMV status not recorded). Some clones in this sample may be carry-over from other donors' samples.

This clonotype was detected ten times or more. J is TRBJ1-2 and V is TRBV28; perhaps TRBD1 as D (6 bases). Between the trimmed V and J ends, which lost 5 bases and 14 bases, there was a span of 18 bases. Germline V gives CDR1 MDHEN, CDR2 SYDVKM. This CDR3 region has 12 residues. CDR3 in amino acids: CASSRRSRGKTF. The CDR3 DNA is TGTGCCAGCAGTCGACGGTCGAGGGGGAAGACCTTC.

This clonotype was detected ten times or more. This rearrangement joins TRBV7-2 to TRBJ1-5; 8 nucleotides agree with TRBD1. The length of the CDR3 is 16 residues. CDR1 SGHTA and CDR2 FQGNSA come from the germline V gene. V was pared by 2 bases and J by 6 bases, with 9 bases of the junction left unmatched. The CDR3 nucleotides are TGTGCCAGCAGCTTATCAGGGGGCGGATTGAGTCAGCCCCAGCATTTT. It specifies CASSLSGGGLSQPQHF.

This clonotype has at least ten counts. The V call is TRBV7-2, the J call TRBJ1-1; unclear D gene. The CDR3 covers 16 residues. Trimming stripped 5 bases from V and 4 bases from J, with 20 bases between. Germline V gives CDR1 SGHTA, CDR2 FQGNSA. CDR3 in DNA: TGTGCCAGCAGCCAAAACCCCACGGTCTTGCCCACTGAAGCTTTCTTT. This codes for CASSQNPTVLPTEAFF. Looking up the rest from reference TRBV7-2 and TRBJ1-1 gives the full variable domain: GAGVSQSPSNKVTEKGKDVELRCDPISGHTALYWYRQSLGQGLEFLIYFQGNSAPDKSGLPSDRFSAERTGGSVSTLTIQRTQQEDSAVYLCASSQNPTVLPTEAFFGQGTRLTVV.